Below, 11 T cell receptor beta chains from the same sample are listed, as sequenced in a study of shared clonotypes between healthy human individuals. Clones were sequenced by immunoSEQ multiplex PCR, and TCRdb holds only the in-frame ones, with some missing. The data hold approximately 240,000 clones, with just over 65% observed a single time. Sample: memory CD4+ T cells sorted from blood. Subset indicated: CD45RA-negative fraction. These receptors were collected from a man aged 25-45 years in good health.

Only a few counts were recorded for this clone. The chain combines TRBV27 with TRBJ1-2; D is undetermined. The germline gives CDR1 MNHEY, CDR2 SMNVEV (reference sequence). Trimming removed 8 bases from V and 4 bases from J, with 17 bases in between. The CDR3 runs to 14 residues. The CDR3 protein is CASGSLGRFYGYTF. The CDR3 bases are TGTGCCAGCGGTTCCCTTGGGAGATTCTATGGCTACACCTTC.

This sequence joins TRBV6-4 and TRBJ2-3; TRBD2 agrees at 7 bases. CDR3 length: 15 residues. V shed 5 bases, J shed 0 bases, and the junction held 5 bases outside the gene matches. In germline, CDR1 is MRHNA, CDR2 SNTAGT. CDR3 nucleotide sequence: TGTGCCAGCAGTCGAGGTAGCGGGAGCACAGATACGCAGTATTTT. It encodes CASSRGSGSTDTQYF.

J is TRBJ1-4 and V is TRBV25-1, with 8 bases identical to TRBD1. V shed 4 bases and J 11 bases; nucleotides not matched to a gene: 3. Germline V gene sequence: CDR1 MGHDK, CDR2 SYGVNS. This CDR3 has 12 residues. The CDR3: CASSATGGKLFF. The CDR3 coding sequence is TGTGCCAGCAGTGCAACAGGGGGGAAACTGTTTTTT.

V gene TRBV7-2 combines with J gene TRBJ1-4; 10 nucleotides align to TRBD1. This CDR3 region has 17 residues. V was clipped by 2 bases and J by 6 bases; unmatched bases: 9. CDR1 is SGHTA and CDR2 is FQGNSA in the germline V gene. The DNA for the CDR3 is TGTGCCAGCAGCTTAACTCCCCCCGGGACAGGGGATGAAAAACTGTTTTTT. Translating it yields CASSLTPPGTGDEKLFF.

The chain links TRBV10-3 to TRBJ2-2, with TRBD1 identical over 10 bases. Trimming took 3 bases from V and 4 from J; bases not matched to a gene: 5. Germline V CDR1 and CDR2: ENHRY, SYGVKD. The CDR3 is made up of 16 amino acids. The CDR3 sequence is CAISDWDRGSTGELFF. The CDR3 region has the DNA TGTGCCATCAGTGATTGGGACAGGGGTTCCACCGGGGAGCTGTTTTTT.

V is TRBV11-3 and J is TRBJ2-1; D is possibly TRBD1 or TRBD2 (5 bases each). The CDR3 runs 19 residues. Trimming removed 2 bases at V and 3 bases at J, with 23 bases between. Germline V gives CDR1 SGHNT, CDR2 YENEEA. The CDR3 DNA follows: TGTGCCAGCAGCTTATCGTCATCGTCGAAGGGGACCTTCTACAATGAGCAGTTCTTC. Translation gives CASSLSSSSKGTFYNEQFF.

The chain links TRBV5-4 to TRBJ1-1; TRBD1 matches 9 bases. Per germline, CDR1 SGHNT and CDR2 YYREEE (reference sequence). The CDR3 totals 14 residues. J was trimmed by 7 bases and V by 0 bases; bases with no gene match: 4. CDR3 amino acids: CASSLGGQGVEAFF. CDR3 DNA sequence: TGTGCCAGCAGCTTGGGGGGACAGGGCGTTGAAGCTTTCTTT.

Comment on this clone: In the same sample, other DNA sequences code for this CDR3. The DNA for the CDR3 is TGCGCCAGCAGCTTGGTAGCGGGAGGACCCCCCTACGAGCAGTACTTC. Residues: CASSLVAGGPPYEQYF. The chain couples TRBV5-1 to TRBJ2-7, with 10 bases fitting TRBD2. Trimming cost V 0 bases and J 2 bases; bases outside gene matches: 5. Germline lookup yields CDR1 SGHRS and CDR2 YFSETQ. The CDR3 has 16 residues.

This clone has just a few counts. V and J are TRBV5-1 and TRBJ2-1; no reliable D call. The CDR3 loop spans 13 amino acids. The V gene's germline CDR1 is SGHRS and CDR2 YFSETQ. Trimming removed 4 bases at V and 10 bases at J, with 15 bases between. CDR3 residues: CASSPDVGTEQFF. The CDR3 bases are TGCGCCAGCAGCCCGGACGTGGGAACAGAGCAGTTCTTC.

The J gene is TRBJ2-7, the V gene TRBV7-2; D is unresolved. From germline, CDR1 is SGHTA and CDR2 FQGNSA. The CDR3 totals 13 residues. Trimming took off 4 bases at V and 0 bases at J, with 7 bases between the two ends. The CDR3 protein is CASSSRYSYEQYF. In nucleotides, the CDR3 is TGTGCCAGCAGCTCCCGGTACTCCTACGAGCAGTACTTC.

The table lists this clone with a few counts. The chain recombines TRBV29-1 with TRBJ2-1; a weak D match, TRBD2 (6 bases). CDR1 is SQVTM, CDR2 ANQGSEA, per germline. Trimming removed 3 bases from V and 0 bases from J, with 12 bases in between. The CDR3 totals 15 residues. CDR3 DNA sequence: TGCAGCGTTGACATCCTAGCGAGCTCCTACAATGAGCAGTTCTTC. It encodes CSVDILASSYNEQFF.